Following are 14 T cell receptor beta chains from one sample sequenced in a study of persistence of HIV-infected CD4 T cells (dated by TCRdb to 2018 to 2020). The sample's treatment or condition, from its label and the paper: suppressive antiretroviral therapy. A pool of overlapping HIV-1 Gag 15-mer peptides, at around 0.99 ug per peptide per mL, was used to stimulate the cells. Nonresponding CD40L-negative CD69-negative CD45RO-high memory CD4+ T cells were sorted as memory populations depleted of antigen-responding cells. The immunoSEQ hsTCRB assay version 4, run in survey mode, was used to sequence TCRbeta repertoires from genomic DNA. This immuneACCESS table, as held by TCRdb, lists in-frame sequences with V and J called but not all clones. Of the missing ones, under half trace to an unresolved V gene in checked studies; the others have no known cause. The sample data list tens of thousands of clones, and more than 70% of these were observed just once. 1.5% to 2% of the sample lies in the top ten.

No antigen has been assigned to these receptors. The source was CD4+ T cells sorted from PBMCs after 18-hour stimulation, collected from a patient who received antiretroviral therapy. The cell subset or site label corresponds to: CD40L-CD69- CD45RO-high memory CD4 T cells not responding to Gag peptides. These receptors were taken from an adult man with HIV who was CMV-seropositive.

The table lists this clone with a few counts. The rearrangement links TRBV10-3 to TRBJ2-7; perhaps D is TRBD1 or TRBD2 (6 bases each). Germline V CDR1 and CDR2: ENHRY, SYGVKD. This CDR3 comprises 12 residues. V was pared by 2 bases and J by 7 bases, with 9 bases between. This CDR3 reads CAISEQGREQYF. In DNA, the CDR3 is TGTGCCATCAGTGAGCAGGGGAGGGAGCAGTACTTC.

The sample holds a few counts of this clone. The chain links TRBV18 to TRBJ2-1; perhaps D is TRBD1 or TRBD2 (7 bases each). V lost 4 bases to trimming and J lost 7 bases, with 17 bases between them. The CDR3 extends over 15 amino acids. Germline V lookup: CDR1 KGHSH, CDR2 LQKENI. DNA of the CDR3: TGTGCCAGCTCACTTGGGGAGGGGGCTAAGAATGAGCAGTTCTTC. Encoded protein: CASSLGEGAKNEQFF.

The chain links TRBV28 to TRBJ1-6; 9 bases agree with TRBD1. The V gene's germline CDR1 is MDHEN and CDR2 SYDVKM. CDR3 length equals 14 residues. The J segment lost 9 bases and the V segment lost 3 bases, leaving 3 bases of the junction unmatched. CDR3: CASSFTGGRSPLHF. In DNA, the CDR3 is TGTGCCAGCAGTTTCACAGGGGGCCGTTCACCCCTCCACTTT. Drawing the rest from reference TRBV28 and TRBJ1-6, the complete variable domain is DVKVTQSSRYLVKRTGEKVFLECVQDMDHENMFWYRQDPGLGLRLIYFSYDVKMKEKGDIPEGYSVSREKKERFSLILESASTNQTSMYLCASSFTGGRSPLHFGNGTRLTVT.

This sequence joins TRBV5-1 and TRBJ1-2, with a possible D match to TRBD1 (5 bases). With 3 bases removed from V and 5 bases from J, the gap between germline ends came to 17 bases. Germline CDR1 SGHRS, CDR2 YFSETQ. The CDR3 is made up of 15 amino acids. The CDR3 region has the DNA TGCGCCAGCAGCTCCGGAGGGGATACGGGTTATGGCTACACCTTC. This gives the protein CASSSGGDTGYGYTF.

This rearrangement joins TRBV24-1 to TRBJ2-6; tentatively, D is TRBD1 (6 bases). This CDR3 region has 16 residues. Trimming removed 4 bases from V and 0 bases from J, with 9 bases in between. Germline values: CDR1 KGHDR, CDR2 SFDVKD. The CDR3 DNA reads as TGTGCCACCAGTGACAGGACAGCCTCTGGGGCCAACGTCCTGACTTTC. Its translation: CATSDRTASGANVLTF.

The chain recombines TRBV19 with TRBJ1-5, with 8 bases lining up with TRBD1. This CDR3 has 17 residues. Germline CDR1 and CDR2: LNHDA and SQIVND (reference sequence). Losses at the gene ends were 5 bases for V and 2 bases for J; bases not matched to a gene: 11. CDR3 loop: CASSETGGDSGNQPQHF. CDR3 bases: TGTGCCAGTAGTGAAACAGGGGGGGATAGCGGCAATCAGCCCCAGCATTTT.

In its sample, this clone was seen once. The genes are TRBV3-1 (or the pseudogene TRBV3-2) and TRBJ2-3, with 10 bases aligning to TRBD2. Trimming took 5 bases from V and 3 from J; bases not matched to a gene: 8. The CDR3 extends over 16 amino acids. Looked up from germline, CDR1 is LGHDT and CDR2 is YNNKEL (reference sequence). As DNA, the CDR3 is TGTGCCAGCAGCTTAAGCGGGGGGGCTAGAACAGATACGCAGTATTTT. Translated: CASSLSGGARTDTQYF.

This chain connects TRBV7-8 to TRBJ2-2, with TRBD1 matching over 9 bases. V was pared by 4 bases and J by 3 bases, with 6 bases of the junction left unmatched. The CDR3 length is 16 residues. From germline, CDR1 is SGHVS and CDR2 FQNEAQ. The CDR3 sequence: CASSSTGGSYTGELFF. The DNA of the CDR3 is TGTGCCAGCAGCTCGACAGGGGGTAGCTACACCGGGGAGCTGTTTTTT. The whole variable domain, remainder taken from reference TRBV7-8 and TRBJ2-2, is GAGVSQSPRYKVAKRGQDVALRCDPISGHVSLFWYQQALGQGPEFLTYFQNEAQLDKSGLPSDRFFAERPEGSVSTLKIQRTQQEDSAVYLCASSSTGGSYTGELFFGEGSRLTVL.

V usage is TRBV5-1 and J usage is TRBJ1-3; no reliable D call. CDR1 and CDR2 from the germline V gene are SGHRS and YFSETQ. The CDR3 loop spans 15 amino acids. The V gene lost 0 bases and the J gene lost 0 bases, with 7 bases spanning the gap. The DNA for the CDR3 is TGCGCCAGCAGCTTGGGCTGGACCTCTGGAAACACCATATATTTT. Its translation is CASSLGWTSGNTIYF.

DNA for the CDR3: TGTGCCAGCAGTTTTCCGAACACTGAAGCTTTCTTT. Protein sequence: CASSFPNTEAFF. The rearrangement joins TRBV12-3 or TRBV12-4 to TRBJ1-1; D remains ambiguous. V was trimmed by 3 bases and J by 1 base, leaving 3 bases between them. This CDR3 region has 12 residues.

J is TRBJ2-7 and V is TRBV18; 7 nucleotides align to TRBD2. Per germline, CDR1 KGHSH and CDR2 LQKENI. CDR3 size: 17 residues. V shed 3 bases, J shed 4 bases, and the junction held 15 bases outside the gene matches. The DNA for the CDR3 is TGTGCCAGCTCACCGTCGGGGAAGTGGCGGGAGCCTTACGAGCAGTACTTC. Protein product: CASSPSGKWREPYEQYF.

The chain joins TRBV4-1 to TRBJ2-3, with TRBD1 identical over 7 bases. Germline CDR1 reads MGHRA; CDR2 reads YSYEKL. The CDR3 is made up of 18 amino acids. Trimming at V came to 2 bases and at J to 1 base, leaving 12 bases not matched to a gene. The CDR3 here is CASSQTPDRVLGTDTQYF. The DNA for the CDR3 is TGCGCCAGCAGCCAAACGCCCGACAGGGTACTAGGCACAGATACGCAGTATTTT.

The chain employs TRBV18 and TRBJ1-1, with 7 bases lining up with TRBD1. The trim removed 2 bases at V and 4 bases at J, leaving 16 bases unmatched. This CDR3 has 18 residues. Germline assignment: CDR1 KGHSH and CDR2 LQKENI. The CDR3 protein is CASSPSRQGSVPPTEAFF. CDR3 in DNA: TGTGCCAGCTCACCATCCCGACAGGGATCGGTGCCTCCCACTGAAGCTTTCTTT.

The chain recombines TRBV7-8 with TRBJ2-1; unclear D gene. The germline gives CDR1 SGHVS, CDR2 FQNEAQ. Trimming shortened V by 5 bases and J by 8 bases, and 25 bases separated the two germline ends. The CDR3 covers 17 residues. DNA for the CDR3: TGTGCCAGCAGCCCGCCCCTCAGGATGAGGTCTAGGGATGAGCAGTTCTTC. Encoded protein: CASSPPLRMRSRDEQFF.